The following is a TCR beta chain sequence with its context. The target antigen is unknown. These data belong to a study of shared clonotypes between healthy human individuals. CDR3 length equals 17 residues. CDR1 and CDR2 from the germline V gene are MGHRA and YSYEKL. The V gene lost 2 bases and the J gene lost 1 base, with 17 bases spanning the gap. Study-level points and caveats: Compared with clonotypes that all four donors shared, non-shared clonotypes had lower generation probabilities.

At the deep level, the assay was run. Data came from immunoSEQ multiplex PCR; TCRdb stores just in-frame clones and leaves some out. The sample lists about 2.2 million clones; around 93% were seen once. Naivety among CD8 cells was defined by CD45RO negativity and positive CCR7 selection, thereby excluding terminally differentiated effector memory CD45RA+ cells. The chain recombines TRBV4-1 with TRBJ1-1; unclear D gene. The specimen sequenced was naive CD8+ T cells from PBMCs. The sequence derives from a man aged 18 to 35 in good health. Some clones in this sample may be carry-over from other donors' samples. As DNA, the CDR3 is TGCGCCAGCAGCCAACCTTTAAGGACGGAAGAGAACACTGAAGCTTTCTTT. It translates to CASSQPLRTEENTEAFF.